These T cell receptor beta chains were read from a single sample in a study of shared T cell receptors in the human thymus. Generated by immunoSEQ multiplex PCR, the TCRdb table keeps only in-frame clones and is missing some. The table includes about 660,000 clones, over 75% detected once. The data were also submitted as part of a second study, on human thymus T cells.

The sample comprised thymocytes. These receptors all come from a boy in the first two years of life with a congenital heart defect. Each CDR3 is given with its conserved first and last residue. D genes are given only for firm matches. The listing skips clone size in some rows; elsewhere it reads once, few, many or a size class.

NA	TRBD1	TRBV28	TRBJ1-4	CASSLFFRTGERRKLFF	TGTGCCAGCAGTTTATTTTTTAGGACAGGGGAACGACGGAAACTGTTTTTT
NA	TRBD2	TRBV5-4	TRBJ2-1	CASSSETPTSGGRVEQFF	TGTGCCAGCAGCTCCGAAACCCCTACTAGCGGGGGTAGAGTTGAGCAGTTCTTC
NA	TRBD2	TRBV11-3	TRBJ2-5	CASSLAGGSGETQYF	TGTGCCAGCAGCTTAGCGGGAGGGTCGGGAGAGACCCAGTACTTC
once	NA	TRBV4-1	TRBJ2-2	CASSQDRAGTGELFF	TGCGCCAGCAGCCAAGATCGGGCAGGGACTGGGGAGCTGTTTTTT
NA	NA	TRBV5-1	TRBJ1-1	CASRLVGGKLRAFF	TGCGCCAGCAGATTGGTGGGGGGGAAATTGCGAGCTTTCTTT
NA	TRBD1	TRBV14	TRBJ2-7	CASSQDRVRGLRYEQYF	TGTGCCAGCAGCCAAGATAGGGTCAGGGGGCTTCGCTACGAGCAGTACTTC
NA	NA	TRBV14	TRBJ2-2	CASSQDSGQNTGELFF	TGTGCCAGCAGCCAAGATTCGGGACAGAACACCGGGGAGCTGTTTTTT
NA	NA	TRBV29-1	TRBJ2-1	CSVPGVSYNEQFF	TGCAGCGTGCCGGGGGTCTCCTACAATGAGCAGTTCTTC
NA	NA	TRBV21-1	TRBJ2-7	CASPGQGMYEQYF	TGTGCCAGCCCGGGACAGGGTATGTACGAGCAGTACTTC
NA	NA	TRBV25-1	TRBJ2-7	CASSDSQGGGPHYEQYF	TGTGCCAGCAGCGACTCTCAAGGGGGAGGGCCCCACTACGAGCAGTACTTC
once	NA	TRBV28	TRBJ1-1	CASSLSSGKRTEAFF	TGTGCCAGCAGTTTAAGTAGCGGGAAACGAACTGAAGCTTTCTTT
NA	NA	TRBV5-4	TRBJ1-2	CASSLDPREGYTF	TGTGCCAGCAGCTTGGATCCCCGGGAAGGCTACACCTTC
NA	TRBD1	TRBV5-1	TRBJ2-7	CASSFAGQGAYEQYF	TGCGCCAGCAGCTTCGCGGGACAGGGGGCCTACGAGCAGTACTTC
few	NA	TRBV28	TRBJ1-4	CASRSPGCATNEKLFF	TGTGCCAGCAGGAGCCCGGGGTGTGCAACTAATGAAAAACTGTTTTTT
NA	NA	TRBV11-2	TRBJ1-3	CASSLEGAMVLLGNTIYF	TGTGCCAGCAGCTTAGAGGGGGCGATGGTCCTTCTCGGAAACACCATATATTTT
NA	NA	TRBV11-3	TRBJ2-2	CASSLGRTGELFF	TGTGCCAGCAGCTTAGGTCGCACCGGGGAGCTGTTTTTT